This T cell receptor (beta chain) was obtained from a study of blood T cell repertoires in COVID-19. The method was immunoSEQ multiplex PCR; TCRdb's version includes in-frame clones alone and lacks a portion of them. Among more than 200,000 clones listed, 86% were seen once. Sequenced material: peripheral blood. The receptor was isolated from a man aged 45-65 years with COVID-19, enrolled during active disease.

The CDR3 nucleotides read TGTGCCAGCAGCTCCAGGACAGGGGCCAATTCACCCCTCCACTTT. This gives the protein CASSSRTGANSPLHF. The rearrangement links TRBV5-4 to TRBJ1-6, with TRBD1 identical over 9 bases. In germline, CDR1 is SGHNT, CDR2 YYREEE (reference sequence). With 3 bases clipped from V and 7 bases from J, the junction kept 5 bases outside the gene matches. The CDR3 is 15 residues long.